This T cell receptor (beta chain) was retrieved from a study of beta chain features in type 1 diabetes. Overall study context: Examination of sorted cells across all samples involved around 98 million cells.

V gave up 5 bases and J gave up 6 bases; unmatched junction bases: 20. CDR3 length equals 19 residues. Per the germline V gene, CDR1 is SGHAT and CDR2 is FQNNGV. This clone has only a few counts. Expressed TCRB transcripts got sequenced, as all isolated RNA was reverse transcribed. Libraries were prepared by immunoSEQ multiplex PCR; TCRdb keeps only in-frame clonotypes and omits some of them. Among 110,000 to 150,000 clones listed, around 7% were seen once. Purities in excess of 98% were seen in all sorted populations. The rearrangement links TRBV11-2 to TRBJ2-3, with 10 bases aligning to TRBD2. Sequencing used central memory CD4+ T cells from blood. The TCR comes from a woman aged 25-40 years in good health. As DNA, the CDR3 is TGTGCCAGCAGCCTATACCCCTCTGCGTCTAGCGGGAGCTCTGATACGCAGTATTTT. Translating gives CASSLYPSASSGSSDTQYF.